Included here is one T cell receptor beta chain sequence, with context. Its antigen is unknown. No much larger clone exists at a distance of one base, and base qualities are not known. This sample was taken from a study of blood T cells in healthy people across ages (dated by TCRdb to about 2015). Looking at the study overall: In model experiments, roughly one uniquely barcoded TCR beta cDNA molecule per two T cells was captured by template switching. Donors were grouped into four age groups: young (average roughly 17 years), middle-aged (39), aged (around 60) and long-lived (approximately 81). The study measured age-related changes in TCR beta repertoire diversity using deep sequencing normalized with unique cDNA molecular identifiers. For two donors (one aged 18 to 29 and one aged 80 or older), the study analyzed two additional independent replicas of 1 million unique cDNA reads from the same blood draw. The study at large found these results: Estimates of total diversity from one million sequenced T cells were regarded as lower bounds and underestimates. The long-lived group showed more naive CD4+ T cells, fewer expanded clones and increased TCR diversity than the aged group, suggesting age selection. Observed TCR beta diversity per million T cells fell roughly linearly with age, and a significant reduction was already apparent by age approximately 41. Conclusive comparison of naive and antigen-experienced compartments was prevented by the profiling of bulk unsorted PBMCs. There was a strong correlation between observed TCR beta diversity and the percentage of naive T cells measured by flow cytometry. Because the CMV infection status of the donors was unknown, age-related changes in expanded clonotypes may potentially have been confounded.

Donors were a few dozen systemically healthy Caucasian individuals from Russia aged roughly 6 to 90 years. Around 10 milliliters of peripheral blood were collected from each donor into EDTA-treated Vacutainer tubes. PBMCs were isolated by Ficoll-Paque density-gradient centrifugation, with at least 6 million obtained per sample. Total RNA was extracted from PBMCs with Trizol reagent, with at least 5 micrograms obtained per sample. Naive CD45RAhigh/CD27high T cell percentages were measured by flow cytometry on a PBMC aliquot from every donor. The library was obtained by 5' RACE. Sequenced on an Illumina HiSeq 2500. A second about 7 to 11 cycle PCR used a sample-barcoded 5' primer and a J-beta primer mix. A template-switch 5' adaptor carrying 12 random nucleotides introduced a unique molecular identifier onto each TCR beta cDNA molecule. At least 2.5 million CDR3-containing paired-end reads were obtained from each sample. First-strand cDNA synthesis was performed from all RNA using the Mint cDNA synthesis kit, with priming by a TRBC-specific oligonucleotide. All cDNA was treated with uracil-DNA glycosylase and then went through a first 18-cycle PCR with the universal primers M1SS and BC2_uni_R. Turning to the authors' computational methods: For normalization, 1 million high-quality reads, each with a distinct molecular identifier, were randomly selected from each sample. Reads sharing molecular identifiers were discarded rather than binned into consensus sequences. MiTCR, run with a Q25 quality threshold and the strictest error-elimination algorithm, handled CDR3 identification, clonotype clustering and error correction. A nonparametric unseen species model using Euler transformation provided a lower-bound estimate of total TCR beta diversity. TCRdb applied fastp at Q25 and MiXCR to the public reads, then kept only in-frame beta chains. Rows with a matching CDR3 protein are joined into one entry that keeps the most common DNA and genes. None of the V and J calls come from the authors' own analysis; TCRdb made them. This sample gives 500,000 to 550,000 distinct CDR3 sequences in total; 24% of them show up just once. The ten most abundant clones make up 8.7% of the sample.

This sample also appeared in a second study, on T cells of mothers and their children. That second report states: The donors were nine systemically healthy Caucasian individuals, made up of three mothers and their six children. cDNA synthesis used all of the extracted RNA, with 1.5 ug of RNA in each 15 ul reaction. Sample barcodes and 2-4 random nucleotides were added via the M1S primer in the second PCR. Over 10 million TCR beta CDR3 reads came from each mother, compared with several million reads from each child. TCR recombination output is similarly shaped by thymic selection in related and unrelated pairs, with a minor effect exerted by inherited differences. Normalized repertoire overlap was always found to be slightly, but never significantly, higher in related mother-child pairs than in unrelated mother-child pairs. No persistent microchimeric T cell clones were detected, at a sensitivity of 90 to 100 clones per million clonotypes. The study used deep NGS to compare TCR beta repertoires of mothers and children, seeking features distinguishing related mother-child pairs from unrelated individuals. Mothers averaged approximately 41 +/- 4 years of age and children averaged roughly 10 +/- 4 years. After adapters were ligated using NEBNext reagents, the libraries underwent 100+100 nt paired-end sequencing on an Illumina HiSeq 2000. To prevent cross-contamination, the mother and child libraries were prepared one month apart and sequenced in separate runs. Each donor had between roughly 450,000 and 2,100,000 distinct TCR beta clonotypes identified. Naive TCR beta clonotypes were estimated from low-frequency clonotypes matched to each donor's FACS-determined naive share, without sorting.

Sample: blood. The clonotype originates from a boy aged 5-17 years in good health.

The nucleotide sequence is given as TGTGCCAGCAGCCCTCCGGGACTAGCCCGTATCTCTGGGGCCAACGTCCTGACTTTC. This gives the protein CASSPPGLARISGANVLTF. Rearrangement joined TRBV11-1 to TRBJ2-6; 9 junctional bases match TRBD2. According to the germline V gene (reference sequence), CDR1 reads SGHAT and CDR2 reads FQDESV. V trim: 5 bases; J trim: 0 bases; unmatched bases: 11. The CDR3 runs 19 amino acids, cysteine and phenylalanine included. Just the 57-base CDR3 DNA is kept, in frame starting at base 1. With the rest looked up from the reference TRBV11-1 and TRBJ2-6 genes rather than sequenced, the full variable domain is EAEVAQSPRYKITEKSQAVAFWCDPISGHATLYWYRQILGQGPELLVQFQDESVVDDSQLPKDRFSAERLKGVDSTLKIQPAELGDSAMYLCASSPPGLARISGANVLTFGAGSRLTVL.